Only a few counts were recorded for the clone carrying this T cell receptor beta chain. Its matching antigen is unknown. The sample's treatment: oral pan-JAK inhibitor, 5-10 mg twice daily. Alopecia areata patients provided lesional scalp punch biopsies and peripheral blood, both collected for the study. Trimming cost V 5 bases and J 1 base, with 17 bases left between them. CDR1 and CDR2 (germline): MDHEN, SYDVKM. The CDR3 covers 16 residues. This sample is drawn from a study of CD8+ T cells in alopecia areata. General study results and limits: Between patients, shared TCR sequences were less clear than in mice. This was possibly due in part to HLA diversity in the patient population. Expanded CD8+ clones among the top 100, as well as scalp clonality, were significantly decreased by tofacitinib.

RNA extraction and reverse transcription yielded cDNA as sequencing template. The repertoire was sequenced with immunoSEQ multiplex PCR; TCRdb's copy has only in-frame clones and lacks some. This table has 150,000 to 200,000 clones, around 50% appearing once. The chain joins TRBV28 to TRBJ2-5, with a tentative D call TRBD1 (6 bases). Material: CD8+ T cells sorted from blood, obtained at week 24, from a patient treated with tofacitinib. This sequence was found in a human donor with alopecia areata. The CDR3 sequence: CASSPLEGGSQETQYF. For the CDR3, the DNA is TGTGCCAGCAGTCCGCTCGAAGGGGGATCCCAAGAGACCCAGTACTTC.